The sequence of this T cell receptor (beta chain) was determined in a study of blood T cell repertoires in COVID-19. V shed 3 bases and J 0 bases; nucleotides not matched to a gene: 6. The germline gives CDR1 PRHDT, CDR2 FYEKMQ (reference sequence). This CDR3 is built from 16 residues. Methods used by the authors: Nucleated cell counts were estimated from reference gene primer amplification. Generated by immunoSEQ multiplex PCR, the TCRdb table keeps only in-frame clones and is missing some. V and J calls plus clone size are reproduced from that table; the DNA served to infer D and trimming. This table has approximately 200,000 clones, around 83% appearing once.

The chain links TRBV13 to TRBJ2-3; 7 nucleotides align to TRBD1. The source of this sequence is a woman between 50 and 59 years old with acute or convalescent COVID-19. The sequenced material came from peripheral blood. The CDR3 loop reads CASSLGTGASTDTQYF. The CDR3, as DNA: TGTGCCAGCAGCTTGGGTACAGGGGCTAGCACAGATACGCAGTATTTT.